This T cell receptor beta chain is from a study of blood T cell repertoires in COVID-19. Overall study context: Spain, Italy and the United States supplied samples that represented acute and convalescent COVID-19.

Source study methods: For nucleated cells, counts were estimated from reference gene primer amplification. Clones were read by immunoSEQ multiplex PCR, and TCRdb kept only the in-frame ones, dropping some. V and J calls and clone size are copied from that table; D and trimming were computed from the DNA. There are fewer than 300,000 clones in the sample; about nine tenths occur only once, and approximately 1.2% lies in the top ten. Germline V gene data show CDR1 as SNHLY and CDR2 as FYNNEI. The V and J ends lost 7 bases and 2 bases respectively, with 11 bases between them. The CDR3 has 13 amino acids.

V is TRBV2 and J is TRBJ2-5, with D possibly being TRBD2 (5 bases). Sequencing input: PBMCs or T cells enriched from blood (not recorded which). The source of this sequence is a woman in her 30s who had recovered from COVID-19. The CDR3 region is CASNRGLQETQYF. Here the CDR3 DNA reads TGTGCCAGCAATCGGGGTTTACAAGAGACCCAGTACTTC.